This T cell receptor beta chain originates from a study of blood T cell repertoires in COVID-19. Study-wide background: The cDNA or gDNA used as material had been derived from T cells, B-cell-depleted T cells, or PBMCs.

Clones were read by immunoSEQ multiplex PCR, and TCRdb kept only the in-frame ones, dropping some. The sample includes around 110,000 clones, around 83% of them seen just once. Participants were aged about 18 to 89 years from around 24 US areas. The sequence came from a woman in her twenties or thirties who had recovered from COVID-19. Input material: PBMCs or T cells enriched from blood (not recorded which).

The CDR3 protein is CASRGATSPSTDTQYF. CDR3 nucleotide sequence: TGTGCCAGCAGGGGGGCGACTAGCCCGAGCACAGATACGCAGTATTTT. The chain has TRBV28 and TRBJ2-3; perhaps TRBD2 as D (7 bases). The ends were cut back, 6 bases at V and 0 bases at J, with 16 bases in the middle. CDR3 length: 16 residues. In germline, CDR1 is MDHEN, CDR2 SYDVKM.